This is a list of T cell receptor beta chains from one sample in a study of cytomegalovirus exposure and HLA in healthy donors. Assay used: immunoSEQ multiplex PCR; TCRdb lists only in-frame clones, some missing. The sample lists roughly 180,000 clones, roughly 9.5% seen once, with 1% to 1.5% in the top ten. Sequenced sample: PBMCs. Source of these receptors: a woman aged 25 to 39 in good health and CMV-seropositive. Both conserved end residues are part of each CDR3. D genes are given only for firm matches. The listing skips clone size in some rows; elsewhere it reads once, few, many or a size class.

TRBV2	TRBJ1-2	-	few	TGTGCCAGCAGTCTCCGACGGGAACCTATCCTCTATGGCTACACCTTC	CASSLRREPILYGYTF
TRBV5-1	TRBJ2-3	TRBD2	few	TGCGCCAGCAGCTTGGGGGTAGCGGGCCCAGATACGCAGTATTTT	CASSLGVAGPDTQYF
TRBV6-1	TRBJ1-1	-	-	TGTGCCAGCAGGGCTACTTACAGGGACCCTGAAGCTTTCTTT	CASRATYRDPEAFF
TRBV5-6	TRBJ2-2	-	-	TGTGCCAGCAGCTTGGGGGGGCAAGGTACCACCGGGGAGCTGTTTTTT	CASSLGGQGTTGELFF
TRBV7-9	TRBJ1-2	-	few	TGTGCCAGCAGCCCCTTGGCAGGGAATGGCTACACCTTC	CASSPLAGNGYTF
TRBV7-9	TRBJ1-1	-	few	TGTGCCAGCAGCCTAGGGGAGACGGCTTTCTTT	CASSLGETAFF
TRBV2	TRBJ2-7	TRBD1	-	TGTGCCAGAAGAACCCAGGGGGCAGGCGAGCAGTACTTC	CARRTQGAGEQYF
TRBV2	TRBJ1-2	-	-	TGTGCCAGCAGTGATGGGTTTCGGGGTAACTATGGCTACACCTTC	CASSDGFRGNYGYTF
TRBV2	TRBJ2-5	-	-	TGTGCCAGCAGGGGGGCAGGGGTAGGGGAGACCCAGTACTTC	CASRGAGVGETQYF
TRBV13	TRBJ2-2	-	-	TGTGCCAGCAGCGTTTATGGCTTGAACACCGGGGAGCTGTTTTTT	CASSVYGLNTGELFF
TRBV29-1	TRBJ2-5	TRBD2	few	TGCAGCGTTGCCGACTTCTTGGCGGGAGGAGAGACCCAGTACTTC	CSVADFLAGGETQYF
TRBV29-1	TRBJ1-4	-	-	TGCAGCGTTCATGAGAATGAAAAACTGTTTTTT	CSVHENEKLFF
TRBV10-1	TRBJ2-3	-	-	TGCGCCAGCAGTGATTTCCCTTTCACAGATACGCAGTATTTT	CASSDFPFTDTQYF
TRBV7-2	TRBJ2-7	-	-	TGTGCCAGCAGGACAGTTTCGGGAGCGGCCGAGCAGTACTTC	CASRTVSGAAEQYF
TRBV28	TRBJ1-1	-	few	TGTGCCAGCAGTTTAAGCAGGGATGGTGACACTGAAGCTTTCTTT	CASSLSRDGDTEAFF
TRBV30	TRBJ2-2	TRBD2	few	TGTGCCTGGAGGCGTCTAGCGGGGCCGAACACCGGGGAGCTGTTTTTT	CAWRRLAGPNTGELFF
TRBV30	TRBJ2-7	-	few	TGTGCCTGGAGTGTACTAGGGCATCGGGAGCAGTACTTC	CAWSVLGHREQYF
TRBV7-2	TRBJ1-2	TRBD1	-	TGTGCCAGCAGCTTACCGACAGGGAACAAATTAAACTATGGCTACACCTTC	CASSLPTGNKLNYGYTF
TRBV27	TRBJ2-1	-	few	TGTGCCAGCAGCTCAAGACAGGCTAGCTCCTACAATGAGCAGTTCTTC	CASSSRQASSYNEQFF
TRBV4-2	TRBJ2-5	TRBD2	-	TGTGCCAGCAGCCACCGACTAGCGGGGGGGCTGGCCCAGTACTTC	CASSHRLAGGLAQYF
TRBV15	TRBJ2-7	TRBD1	few	TGTGCCACCGGGACAGCCTCTTACGAGCAGTACTTC	CATGTASYEQYF
TRBV6-5	TRBJ2-1	TRBD2	-	TGTGCCAGCAGTTCCGTCAGCGGGAGTGGCTCAAATGAGCAGTTCTTC	CASSSVSGSGSNEQFF
TRBV5-1	TRBJ2-7	TRBD1	-	TGCGCCAGCAGCCTTCAGGGGACAGGGGACTACGAGCAGTACTTC	CASSLQGTGDYEQYF
TRBV7-9	TRBJ2-5	TRBD2	few	TGTGCCAGCAGCTACCTGACTAGCGAATGGAGTGGAGAGACCCAGTACTTC	CASSYLTSEWSGETQYF
TRBV7-2	TRBJ2-5	-	-	TGTGCCAGCAGCTTAGCTTCTCGAACAGGACAAGAGACCCAGTACTTC	CASSLASRTGQETQYF
TRBV27	TRBJ2-3	TRBD2	few	TGTGCCAGCAGTTTATCACCTAGCGGCAGCACAGATACGCAGTATTTT	CASSLSPSGSTDTQYF
TRBV14	TRBJ2-1	-	many	TGTGCCAGCAGCCAAGAATTAAGGACAGAGCAGTTCTTC	CASSQELRTEQFF
TRBV6-6	TRBJ2-2	-	-	TGTGCCAGCAGCCGGACAGAGAACACCGGGGAGCTGTTTTTT	CASSRTENTGELFF
TRBV11-2	TRBJ1-3	-	-	TGTGCCAGCAGCCAAGTCTCACAGGGAAACACCATATATTTT	CASSQVSQGNTIYF
TRBV7-2	TRBJ2-7	-	-	TGTGCCAGCAGCCCTTCCCAAAGGGGCTTGCAGTACTTC	CASSPSQRGLQYF
TRBV5-8	TRBJ2-7	-	-	TGTGCCAGCAGCCCGGGGGACTACGAGCAGTACTTC	CASSPGDYEQYF
TRBV2	TRBJ2-4	TRBD1	few	TGTGCCACCCACCCAGGGGGTCACAAAAACATTCAGTACTTC	CATHPGGHKNIQYF
TRBV5-6	TRBJ1-1	-	few	TGTGCCAGCAGCTTGTTATCGGAAGCTTTCTTT	CASSLLSEAFF